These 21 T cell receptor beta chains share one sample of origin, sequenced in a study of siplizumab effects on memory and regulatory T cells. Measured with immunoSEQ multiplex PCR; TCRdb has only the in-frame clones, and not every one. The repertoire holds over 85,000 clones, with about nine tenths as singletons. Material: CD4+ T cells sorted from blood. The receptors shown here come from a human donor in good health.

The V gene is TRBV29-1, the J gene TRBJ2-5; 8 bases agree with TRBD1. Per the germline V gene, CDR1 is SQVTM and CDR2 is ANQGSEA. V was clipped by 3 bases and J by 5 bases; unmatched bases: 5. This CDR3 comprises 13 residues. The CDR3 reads CSVEAGGTETQYF. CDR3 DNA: TGCAGCGTTGAGGCAGGGGGCACGGAGACCCAGTACTTC.

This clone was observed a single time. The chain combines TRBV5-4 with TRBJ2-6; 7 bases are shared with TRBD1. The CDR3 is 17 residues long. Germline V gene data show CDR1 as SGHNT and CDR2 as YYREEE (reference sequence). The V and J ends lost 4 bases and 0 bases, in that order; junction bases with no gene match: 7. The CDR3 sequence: CASSRDSLISGANVLTF. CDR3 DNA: TGTGCCAGCAGCCGGGACAGCCTAATCTCTGGGGCCAACGTCCTGACTTTC.

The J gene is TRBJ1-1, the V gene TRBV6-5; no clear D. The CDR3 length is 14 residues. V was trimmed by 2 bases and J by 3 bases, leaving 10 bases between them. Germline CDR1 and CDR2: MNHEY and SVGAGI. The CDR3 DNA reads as TGTGCCAGCAGTTACGCGGGGTTCGACACTGAAGCTTTCTTT. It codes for CASSYAGFDTEAFF.

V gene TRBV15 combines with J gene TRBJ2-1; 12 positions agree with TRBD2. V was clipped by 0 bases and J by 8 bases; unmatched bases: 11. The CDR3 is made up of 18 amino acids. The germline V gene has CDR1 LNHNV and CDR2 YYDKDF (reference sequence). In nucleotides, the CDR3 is TGTGCCACCAGCAGAGACCTAAAGCTAGCGGGGGGGCGGGATGAGCAGTTCTTC. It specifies CATSRDLKLAGGRDEQFF.

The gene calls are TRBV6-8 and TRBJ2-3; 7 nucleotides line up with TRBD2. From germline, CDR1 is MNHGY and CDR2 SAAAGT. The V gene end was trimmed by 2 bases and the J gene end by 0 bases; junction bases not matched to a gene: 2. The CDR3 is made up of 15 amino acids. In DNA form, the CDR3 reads TGTGCCAGCAGTTACCAGCGGGGTAGCACAGATACGCAGTATTTT. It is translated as CASSYQRGSTDTQYF.

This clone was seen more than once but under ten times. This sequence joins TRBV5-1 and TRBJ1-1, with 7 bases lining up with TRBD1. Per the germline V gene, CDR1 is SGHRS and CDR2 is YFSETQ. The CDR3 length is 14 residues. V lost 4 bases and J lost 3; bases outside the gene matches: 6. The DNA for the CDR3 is TGCGCCAGCAGCGACTTGGGACAGCACACTGAAGCTTTCTTT. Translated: CASSDLGQHTEAFF.

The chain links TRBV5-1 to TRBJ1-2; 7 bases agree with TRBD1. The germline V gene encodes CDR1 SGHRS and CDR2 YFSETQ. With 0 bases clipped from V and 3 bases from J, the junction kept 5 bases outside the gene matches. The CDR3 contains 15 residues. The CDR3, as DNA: TGCGCCAGCAGCTTGGGCCCGGGACAGCACTATGGCTACACCTTC. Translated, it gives CASSLGPGQHYGYTF. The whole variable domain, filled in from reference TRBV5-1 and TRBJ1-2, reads KAGVTQTPRYLIKTRGQQVTLSCSPISGHRSVSWYQQTPGQGLQFLFEYFSETQRNKGNFPGRFSGRQFSNSRSEMNVSTLELGDSALYLCASSLGPGQHYGYTFGSGTRLTVV.

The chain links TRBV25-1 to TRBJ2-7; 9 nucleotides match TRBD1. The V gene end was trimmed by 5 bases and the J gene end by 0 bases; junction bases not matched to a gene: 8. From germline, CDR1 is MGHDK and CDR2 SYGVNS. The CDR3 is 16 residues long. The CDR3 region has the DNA TGTGCCAGCAGTTCGACCGGGACAGGGAACTCCTACGAGCAGTACTTC. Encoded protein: CASSSTGTGNSYEQYF.

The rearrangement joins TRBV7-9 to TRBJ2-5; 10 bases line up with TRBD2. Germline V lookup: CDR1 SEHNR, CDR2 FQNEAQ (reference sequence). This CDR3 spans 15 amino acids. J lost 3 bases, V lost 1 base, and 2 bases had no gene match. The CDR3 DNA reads TGTGCCAGCAGCTTAGGTCTAGCGGGGGAAGAGACCCAGTACTTC. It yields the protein CASSLGLAGEETQYF.

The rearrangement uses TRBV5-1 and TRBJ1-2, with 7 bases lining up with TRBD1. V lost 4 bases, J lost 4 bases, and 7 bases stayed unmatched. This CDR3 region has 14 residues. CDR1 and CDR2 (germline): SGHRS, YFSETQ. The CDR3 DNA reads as TGCGCCAGCAGCCCGGAGGGGGCCCTCTATGGCTACACCTTC. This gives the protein CASSPEGALYGYTF.

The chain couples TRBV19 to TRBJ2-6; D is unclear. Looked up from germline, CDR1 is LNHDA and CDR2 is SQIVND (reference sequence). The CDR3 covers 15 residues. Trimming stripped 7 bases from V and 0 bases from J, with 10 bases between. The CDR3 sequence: CASKRETSGANVLTF. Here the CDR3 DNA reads TGTGCCAGTAAACGTGAAACCTCTGGGGCCAACGTCCTGACTTTC.

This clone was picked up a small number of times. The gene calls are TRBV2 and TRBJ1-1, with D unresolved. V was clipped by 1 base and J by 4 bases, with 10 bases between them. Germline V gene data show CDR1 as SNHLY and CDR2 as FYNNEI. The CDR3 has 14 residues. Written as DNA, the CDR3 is TGTGCCAGCAGTGAAGACAGTTTCCCCACTGAAGCTTTCTTT. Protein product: CASSEDSFPTEAFF.

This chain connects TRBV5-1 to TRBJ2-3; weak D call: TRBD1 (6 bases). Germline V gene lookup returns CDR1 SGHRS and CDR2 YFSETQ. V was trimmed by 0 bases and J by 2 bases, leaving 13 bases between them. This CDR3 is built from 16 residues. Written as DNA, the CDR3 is TGCGCCAGCAGCTTGGCCCCTCGACAGGACACAGATACGCAGTATTTT. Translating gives CASSLAPRQDTDTQYF.

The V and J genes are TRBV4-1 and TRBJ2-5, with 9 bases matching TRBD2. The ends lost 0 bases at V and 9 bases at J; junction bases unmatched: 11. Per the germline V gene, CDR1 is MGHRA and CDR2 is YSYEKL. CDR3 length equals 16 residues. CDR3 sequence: CASSQDVAGAPQAQYF. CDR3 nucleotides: TGCGCCAGCAGCCAAGATGTAGCGGGGGCCCCCCAGGCCCAGTACTTC.

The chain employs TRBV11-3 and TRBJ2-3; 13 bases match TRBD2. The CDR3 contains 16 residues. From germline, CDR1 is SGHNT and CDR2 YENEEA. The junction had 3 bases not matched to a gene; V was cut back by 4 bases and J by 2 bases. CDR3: CASSSGLAGLTDTQYF. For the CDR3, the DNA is TGTGCCAGCAGCTCGGGACTAGCGGGACTCACAGATACGCAGTATTTT.

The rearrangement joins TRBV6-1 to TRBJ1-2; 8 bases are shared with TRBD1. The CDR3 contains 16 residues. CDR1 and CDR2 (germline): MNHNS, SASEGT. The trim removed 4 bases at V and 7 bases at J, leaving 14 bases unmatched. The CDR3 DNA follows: TGTGCCAGCAGTGCAACACTTGACAGGGGAACGGGTGGCTACACCTTC. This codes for CASSATLDRGTGGYTF.

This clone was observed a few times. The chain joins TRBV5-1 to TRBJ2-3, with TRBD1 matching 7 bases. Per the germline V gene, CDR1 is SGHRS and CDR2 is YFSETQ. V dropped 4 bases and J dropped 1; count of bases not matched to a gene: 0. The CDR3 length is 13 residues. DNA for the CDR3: TGCGCCAGCAGCGGACAGGGCACAGATACGCAGTATTTT. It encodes CASSGQGTDTQYF.

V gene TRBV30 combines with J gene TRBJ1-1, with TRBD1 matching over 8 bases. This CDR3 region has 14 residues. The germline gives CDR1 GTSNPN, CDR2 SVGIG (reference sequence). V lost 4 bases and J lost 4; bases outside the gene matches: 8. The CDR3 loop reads CAWMKDRAGTEAFF. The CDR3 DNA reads TGTGCCTGGATGAAGGACAGGGCCGGCACTGAAGCTTTCTTT.

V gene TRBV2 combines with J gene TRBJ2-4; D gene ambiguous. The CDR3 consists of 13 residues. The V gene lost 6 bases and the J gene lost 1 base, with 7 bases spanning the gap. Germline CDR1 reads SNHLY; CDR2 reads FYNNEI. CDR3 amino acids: CASRAFAKNIQYF. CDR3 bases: TGTGCCAGCAGGGCGTTTGCCAAAAACATTCAGTACTTC.

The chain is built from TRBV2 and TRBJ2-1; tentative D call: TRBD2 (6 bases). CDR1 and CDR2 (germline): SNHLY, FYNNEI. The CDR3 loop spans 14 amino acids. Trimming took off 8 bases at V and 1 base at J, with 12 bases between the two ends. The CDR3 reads CASQPGRSYNEQFF. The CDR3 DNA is TGTGCCAGCCAACCGGGGAGGTCCTACAATGAGCAGTTCTTC.

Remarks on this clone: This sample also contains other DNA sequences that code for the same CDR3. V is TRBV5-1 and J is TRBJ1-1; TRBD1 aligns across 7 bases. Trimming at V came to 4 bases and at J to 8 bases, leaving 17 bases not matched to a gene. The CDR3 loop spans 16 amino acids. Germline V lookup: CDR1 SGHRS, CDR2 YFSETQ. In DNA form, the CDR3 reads TGCGCCAGCAGCCTACCACAGGGGAAAGTTGTCTCCGAAGCTTTCTTT. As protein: CASSLPQGKVVSEAFF.